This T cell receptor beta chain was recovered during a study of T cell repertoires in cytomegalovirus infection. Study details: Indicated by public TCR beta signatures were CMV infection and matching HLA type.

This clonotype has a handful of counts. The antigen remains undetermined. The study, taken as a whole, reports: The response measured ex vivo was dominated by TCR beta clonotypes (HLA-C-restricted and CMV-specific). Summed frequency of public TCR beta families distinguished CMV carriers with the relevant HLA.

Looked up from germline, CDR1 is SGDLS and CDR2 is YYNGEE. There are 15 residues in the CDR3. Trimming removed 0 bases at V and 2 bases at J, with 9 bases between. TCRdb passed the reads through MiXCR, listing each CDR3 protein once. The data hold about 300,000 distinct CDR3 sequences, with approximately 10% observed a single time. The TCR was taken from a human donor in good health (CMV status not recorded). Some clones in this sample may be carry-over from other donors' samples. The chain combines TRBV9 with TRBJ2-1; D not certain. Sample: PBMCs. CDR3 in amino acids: CASSVEGDTYNEQFF. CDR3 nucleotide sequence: TGTGCCAGCAGCGTAGAGGGTGATACCTACAATGAGCAGTTCTTC.